The clone carrying this T cell receptor (beta chain) has a handful of counts. A multiplex PCR was run with 60 Vbeta primers and 13 Jbeta primers. TCRdb keeps only in-frame clones here, not all; method: immunoSEQ multiplex PCR. The repertoire has about 120,000 clones, around 74% of them found once; the top ten carry 30%. The CDR3 is 14 amino acids. Per germline, CDR1 LNHNV and CDR2 YYDKDF (reference sequence). V lost 5 bases and J lost 0; bases outside the gene matches: 3. This entry is derived from a study of cytomegalovirus exposure and HLA in healthy donors. This TCR derives from a man in his sixties in good health and CMV-seropositive. This chain links TRBV15 with TRBJ2-7; 8 bases line up with TRBD1. What was sequenced was PBMCs. The CDR3 loop is CATSQDRVSYEQYF. CDR3 sequence (DNA): TGTGCCACCAGCCAGGACAGGGTCTCCTACGAGCAGTACTTC.